A selection of T cell receptor beta chains follows, all from one sample in a study of blood T cells in healthy people across ages. TCRdb analysed the 5' RACE reads with MiXCR anew, one entry per CDR3 protein. The data contain over a million distinct CDR3 sequences, around two fifths of them seen just once; the ten biggest clones take up roughly 7.9%. Specimen: blood. The origin of the receptors is a woman under 30 in good health. The CDR3 runs from the conserved cysteine through the conserved F or W. The D gene is left open where the match is weak. A clone size is listed for some rows: how often the clone was seen (once, few, many), or a class if it is expanded.

V	D	size	J	length	CDR3	DNA
TRBV9	TRBD1	-	TRBJ2-7	14	CASSVDKGAYEQYF	TGTGCCAGCAGCGTAGACAAGGGGGCTTACGAGCAGTACTTC
TRBV27	TRBD2	-	TRBJ2-7	18	CASRRAGGLLAGEGEQYF	TGTGCCAGCCGACGGGCAGGGGGATTACTAGCGGGAGAAGGCGAGCAGTACTTC
TRBV20-1	TRBD2	few	TRBJ2-7	15	CSARVTTSGSSEQYF	TGCAGTGCTAGAGTGACCACTAGCGGGAGTTCCGAGCAGTACTTC
TRBV15	-	few	TRBJ2-5	15	CATSRGPSAQETQYF	TGTGCCACCAGCAGAGGGCCGTCGGCCCAAGAGACCCAGTACTTC
TRBV7-9	-	many	TRBJ1-5	15	CASSLGQNSNQPQHF	TGTGCCAGCAGCTTAGGACAGAACAGCAATCAGCCCCAGCATTTT
TRBV6-1	-	-	TRBJ1-2	16	CASSEARTGIRYGYTF	TGTGCCAGCAGTGAAGCCAGGACTGGAATACGCTATGGCTACACCTTC
TRBV2	TRBD1	few	TRBJ2-1	15	CASSSQGAVYNEQFF	TGTGCCAGCAGTTCTCAGGGGGCGGTATACAATGAGCAGTTCTTC
TRBV6-1	TRBD2	once	TRBJ2-3	15	CASSEPGLGVDTQYF	TGTGCCAGCAGTGAACCGGGACTAGGGGTAGATACGCAGTATTTT
TRBV5-1	-	few	TRBJ1-1	16	CASTPHPGGGNTEAFF	TGCGCCAGCACCCCTCACCCCGGAGGGGGAAACACTGAAGCTTTCTTT
TRBV20-1	TRBD2	-	TRBJ2-7	15	CLERLAGGPLYEQYF	TGCCTCGAACGGCTAGCGGGGGGCCCGCTCTACGAGCAGTACTTC
TRBV12-3/TRBV12-4	-	once	TRBJ1-1	14	CASRRNPANTEAFF	TGTGCCAGCAGGAGGAACCCAGCGAACACTGAAGCTTTCTTT
TRBV24-1	-	-	TRBJ2-1	12	CATSDPQGHQFF	TGTGCCACCAGTGACCCACAGGGCCACCAGTTCTTC
TRBV29-1	TRBD1	-	TRBJ2-7	14	CSGERGDRGHEQYF	TGCAGCGGGGAGCGTGGGGACAGGGGACACGAGCAGTACTTC
TRBV6-1	TRBD2	-	TRBJ2-3	18	CASSLGAGDLLSTDTQYF	TGTGCCAGCAGTCTCGGAGCGGGAGACCTCCTCTCGACAGATACGCAGTATTTT
TRBV6-2/TRBV6-3	TRBD2	-	TRBJ2-3	14	CASKRDSDTDTQYF	TGTGCCAGCAAGCGGGACTCCGACACAGATACGCAGTATTTT
TRBV7-2	TRBD2	few	TRBJ2-7	17	CASSRPPGTSIPTEQYF	TGTGCCAGCAGCCGACCCCCTGGGACTAGCATACCCACCGAGCAGTACTTC
TRBV7-9	-	-	TRBJ2-7	16	CASRSPRQATSYEQYF	TGTGCCAGCAGATCACCCCGACAGGCAACCTCCTACGAGCAGTACTTC
TRBV2	-	-	TRBJ1-1	13	CASGGAANTEAFF	TGTGCCAGCGGTGGGGCAGCGAACACTGAAGCTTTCTTT
TRBV24-1	-	-	TRBJ2-5	13	CATKSPGKETQYF	TGTGCCACCAAGAGTCCAGGGAAAGAGACCCAGTACTTC
TRBV27	-	-	TRBJ2-1	14	CASSFDLLQETRFF	TGTGCCAGCAGTTTCGACTTACTTCAAGAGACCCGGTTCTTC
TRBV3-1	-	once	TRBJ2-1	18	CASSQEFLWGLRYNEQFF	TGTGCCAGCAGCCAAGAATTTCTATGGGGCCTTCGCTACAATGAGCAGTTCTTC
TRBV7-2	TRBD1	few	TRBJ2-7	15	CASRPRQGAPYEQYF	TGTGCCAGCCGTCCCCGACAGGGGGCCCCCTACGAGCAGTACTTC
TRBV30	TRBD1	-	TRBJ1-2	12	CAWKDRSGGYTF	TGTGCCTGGAAGGACAGGAGCGGTGGCTACACCTTC
TRBV25-1	-	-	TRBJ2-3	12	CASTGGSDTRYF	TGTGCCAGCACAGGGGGGTCAGATACGCGGTATTTT
TRBV27	TRBD2	-	TRBJ2-2	15	CASTKPGLATGELFF	TGTGCCAGCACTAAACCGGGACTAGCCACCGGGGAGCTGTTTTTT
TRBV24-1	-	-	TRBJ2-5	13	CATREGGAETQYF	TGTGCCACCAGGGAGGGCGGGGCAGAGACCCAGTACTTC
TRBV5-1	-	-	TRBJ1-1	15	CASSLVEPGSTEAFF	TGCGCCAGCAGCTTGGTCGAACCGGGATCCACTGAAGCTTTCTTT
TRBV5-6	-	-	TRBJ1-6	14	CASSARDLNSLLHF	TGTGCCAGCAGCGCCCGGGATCTTAATTCACTCCTCCACTTT
TRBV6-1	-	once	TRBJ1-2	15	CASTPYGTTNYGYTF	TGTGCCAGCACACCCTACGGAACCACTAACTATGGCTACACCTTC
TRBV3-1	-	-	TRBJ2-2	14	CASSQRTNTGELFF	TGTGCCAGCAGCCAGCGAACGAACACCGGGGAGCTGTTTTTT
TRBV15	-	-	TRBJ2-7	13	CATSPNPGDEQYF	TGTGCCACCAGCCCGAACCCGGGGGACGAGCAGTACTTC
TRBV12-3/TRBV12-4	-	-	TRBJ2-6	16	CVSSESRSSGANVLTF	TGTGTCAGCAGTGAGAGTCGGAGCTCTGGGGCCAACGTCCTGACTTTC
TRBV10-3	-	-	TRBJ1-2	13	CAISPPTEGGYTF	TGTGCCATCAGTCCCCCGACAGAGGGCGGCTACACCTTC
TRBV4-1	-	-	TRBJ2-7	14	CASSARVTTEEQYF	TGCGCCAGCAGCGCCCGGGTGACCACTGAGGAGCAGTACTTC
TRBV10-3	-	-	TRBJ1-2	14	CAISERDKEYGYTF	TGTGCCATCAGTGAAAGGGACAAGGAATATGGCTACACCTTC
TRBV12-3/TRBV12-4	-	-	TRBJ2-3	15	CASSFGTVRTDMQYF	TGTGCCAGCAGTTTTGGAACAGTGAGAACAGATATGCAGTATTTT
TRBV11-2	-	-	TRBJ1-6	12	CASSLVGSPPHF	TGTGCCAGCAGCTTAGTGGGTTCACCCCCCCACTTT
TRBV12-3/TRBV12-4	-	-	TRBJ2-3	16	CASSPLRGGTTDTQYF	TGTGCCAGCAGTCCCCTCAGGGGGGGCACCACAGATACGCAGTATTTT
TRBV7-9	-	few	TRBJ1-2	16	CASSLATTRRWGGYTF	TGTGCCAGCAGCTTAGCGACCACGAGGAGGTGGGGTGGCTACACCTTC
TRBV19	-	-	TRBJ1-2	14	CATRPQEFDYGYTF	TGTGCCACTAGACCGCAGGAATTCGACTATGGCTACACCTTC
TRBV7-8	-	-	TRBJ2-3	15	CASSLGGWRTDTQYF	TGTGCCAGCAGCTTGGGTGGGTGGCGCACAGATACGCAGTATTTT
TRBV27	-	-	TRBJ2-3	15	CASSGVASGTDTQYF	TGTGCCAGCAGTGGTGTGGCATCGGGCACAGATACGCAGTATTTT
TRBV2	-	-	TRBJ1-4	15	CASSVLRGRGEKLFF	TGTGCCAGCAGTGTTTTGAGAGGGAGGGGAGAAAAACTGTTTTTT
TRBV30	TRBD1	-	TRBJ2-1	13	CAWTGGYPGGQFF	TGTGCCTGGACAGGGGGCTACCCGGGTGGGCAGTTCTTC
TRBV29-1	-	-	TRBJ2-5	13	CSVEFPGRETQYF	TGCAGCGTTGAATTCCCAGGGCGAGAGACCCAGTACTTC
TRBV5-1	TRBD2	-	TRBJ2-3	21	CASSTGSSSPPGLPTTDTQYF	TGTGCCAGCAGCACAGGATCTTCATCCCCACCGGGACTACCCACCACAGATACGCAGTATTTT
TRBV20-1	-	few	TRBJ1-4	11	CSAGRDWSMFF	TGCAGTGCTGGAAGGGACTGGAGTATGTTTTTT
TRBV5-1	-	-	TRBJ2-7	14	CASTQASDYNEQYF	TGCGCCAGCACCCAGGCGTCCGATTACAATGAGCAGTACTTC
TRBV7-8	TRBD2	-	TRBJ2-3	14	CASIERGAGDTQYF	TGTGCCAGCATCGAGCGGGGGGCGGGAGATACGCAGTATTTT
TRBV29-1	TRBD2	-	TRBJ2-1	12	CSVALAGGIPFF	TGCAGCGTTGCTCTAGCGGGAGGAATCCCGTTCTTC
TRBV6-4	-	few	TRBJ1-1	14	CASSLSQKNTEAFF	TGTGCCAGCAGTTTGTCCCAGAAGAACACTGAAGCTTTCTTT
TRBV29-1	-	many	TRBJ2-1	13	CSPRDGVGGEQFF	TGCAGCCCCAGGGACGGCGTGGGTGGTGAGCAGTTCTTC
TRBV12-3/TRBV12-4	-	-	TRBJ2-5	15	CASSFGGSIQETQYF	TGTGCCAGCAGTTTTGGGGGATCCATCCAGGAGACCCAGTACTTC
TRBV29-1	-	many	TRBJ2-7	13	CSVEGASVLGQYF	TGCAGCGTTGAAGGGGCTAGCGTGTTGGGGCAGTACTTC
TRBV6-5	TRBD2	once	TRBJ2-7	15	CASSSTDSGWGEQYF	TGTGCCAGCAGTTCCACCGATAGCGGGTGGGGCGAGCAGTACTTC
TRBV7-9	TRBD1	few	TRBJ2-7	16	CASSPRGQGGTYEQYF	TGTGCCAGCAGCCCCCGGGGACAGGGAGGAACCTACGAGCAGTACTTC
TRBV4-1	-	-	TRBJ2-7	16	CASSQEALTGRYEQYF	TGCGCCAGCAGCCAAGAAGCCCTAACAGGGAGGTACGAGCAGTACTTC
TRBV29-1	-	few	TRBJ1-4	15	CSVEGDVQGGEKLFF	TGCAGCGTTGAAGGGGATGTGCAGGGCGGTGAAAAACTGTTTTTT
TRBV12-3/TRBV12-4	-	-	TRBJ1-5	16	CASSLRWQAVNQPQHF	TGTGCCAGCAGTTTGCGGTGGCAAGCCGTAAATCAGCCCCAGCATTTT
TRBV19	TRBD1	-	TRBJ2-1	15	CASRNSGTGVNEQFF	TGTGCCAGCCGGAACTCGGGGACAGGGGTCAATGAGCAGTTCTTC